This TCR beta chain emerged from a study of technical replicates of blood from several donors. Generated by immunoSEQ multiplex PCR, the TCRdb table keeps only in-frame clones and is missing some. The sample lists about 57,000 clones, around 93% occurring once. The junction had 14 bases not matched to a gene; V was cut back by 5 bases and J by 1 base. The CDR3 sequence is 20 residues long. Germline CDR1 and CDR2: MNHEY and SMNVEV (reference sequence). Sequencing input: PBMCs. The TCR sequence derives from a human donor in good health. Some clones in this sample may be carry-over from other donors' samples. The chain links TRBV27 to TRBJ2-3; 14 bases fit TRBD2. The CDR3 reads CASSRTLGLAGVVGTDTQYF. The CDR3 nucleotides read TGTGCCAGCAGTCGCACGCTGGGACTAGCGGGAGTCGTGGGCACAGATACGCAGTATTTT.